A single sample gave rise to the 20 T cell receptor beta chains below, sequenced in a study of T cell responses to AZD1222 COVID-19 vaccine. Clones were sequenced by immunoSEQ multiplex PCR, and TCRdb holds only the in-frame ones, with some missing. This repertoire shows approximately 140,000 clones, around 91% found once; its top ten account for 4% to 6%. The material sequenced was peripheral blood, taken on day 0 of AZD1222 vaccination. The receptors come from an adult in good health.

The chain joins TRBV15 to TRBJ1-5, with no clear D. V shed 4 bases and J shed 3 bases, with 7 bases lying between them. CDR1 LNHNV and CDR2 YYDKDF come from the germline V gene (reference sequence). The CDR3 is 13 amino acids. DNA for the CDR3: TGTGCCACCAGCACCAAGACCAATCAGCCCCAGCATTTT. Translation: CATSTKTNQPQHF.

V and J are TRBV7-8 and TRBJ2-7, with 7 nucleotides matching TRBD1. J lost 7 bases, V lost 1 base, and 10 bases had no gene match. CDR1 SGHVS and CDR2 FQNEAQ come from the germline V gene. The CDR3 consists of 15 residues. CDR3 protein: CASSLEEQGIGEQYF. The CDR3 nucleotides are TGTGCCAGCAGCTTAGAAGAACAGGGGATCGGGGAGCAGTACTTC.

The V gene is TRBV2, the J gene TRBJ2-3; D is undetermined. The germline V gene has CDR1 SNHLY and CDR2 FYNNEI. There are 13 residues in the CDR3. Trimming removed 6 bases from V and 6 bases from J, with 13 bases in between. CDR3 in DNA: TGTGCCAGCAGGACCCCTACGAAGGATACGCAGTATTTT. Residues: CASRTPTKDTQYF.

The chain joins TRBV6-2 or TRBV6-3 to TRBJ2-5, with a tentative D call TRBD2 (5 bases). Trimming removed 4 bases at V and 5 bases at J, with 11 bases between. There are 13 residues in the CDR3. Germline lookup yields CDR1 MNHEY and CDR2 SVGEGT. The CDR3 loop is CASSSRLAETQYF. Written as DNA, the CDR3 is TGTGCCAGCAGTTCCCGGCTAGCCGAGACCCAGTACTTC.

V and J are TRBV4-3 and TRBJ2-2; no clear D gene. The V gene's germline CDR1 is LGHNA and CDR2 YSLEER. V gave up 4 bases and J gave up 1 base, with 13 bases separating them. This CDR3 region has 16 residues. This chain's CDR3 is CASSRDTEENTGELFF. Written as DNA, the CDR3 is TGCGCCAGCAGCCGCGACACAGAAGAGAACACCGGGGAGCTGTTTTTT.

V usage is TRBV5-5 and J usage is TRBJ2-7; 12 nucleotides align to TRBD2. This CDR3 region has 14 residues. Losses at the gene ends were 5 bases for V and 7 bases for J; bases not matched to a gene: 7. The germline CDR1 and CDR2 sequences are SGHKS and YYEKEE (reference sequence). The CDR3, as DNA: TGTGCCAGCAGTCTAGCGGGGGGGCCTAGGGAGCAGTACTTC. Amino acids: CASSLAGGPREQYF.

A single count supports this clone. The CDR3 DNA is TGTGCCAGCAGTTACGGCTGGAACACTGAAGCTTTCTTT. Its protein product is CASSYGWNTEAFF. The gene calls are TRBV6-5 and TRBJ1-1; D call uncertain. This CDR3 has 13 amino acids. The germline gives CDR1 MNHEY, CDR2 SVGAGI. Trimming left V 2 bases short and J 1 base short, with 5 bases between.

The genes are TRBV7-9 and TRBJ2-7; tentatively, D is TRBD1 or TRBD2 (5 bases each). The CDR3 contains 13 residues. Deletions cut 8 bases from V and 2 bases from J, with 13 bases between. CDR1 is SEHNR and CDR2 is FQNEAQ in the germline V gene (reference sequence). The CDR3, as DNA: TGTGCCAGCGCTCTCGGGACCACCTACGAGCAGTACTTC. Translating gives CASALGTTYEQYF.

The chain carries TRBV7-9 and TRBJ2-6, with D hard to call. Trimming stripped 2 bases from V and 0 bases from J, with 11 bases between. Per the germline V gene, CDR1 is SEHNR and CDR2 is FQNEAQ (reference sequence). This CDR3 contains 17 residues. The CDR3 loop is CASSLMPNPSGANVLTF. CDR3 sequence (DNA): TGTGCCAGCAGCTTAATGCCCAACCCCTCTGGGGCCAACGTCCTGACTTTC. Together with reference TRBV7-9 and TRBJ2-6, the CDR3 gives the full variable domain: DTGVSQNPRHKITKRGQNVTFRCDPISEHNRLYWYRQTLGQGPEFLTYFQNEAQLEKSRLLSDRFSAERPKGSFSTLEIQRTEQGDSAMYLCASSLMPNPSGANVLTFGAGSRLTVL.

This chain links TRBV4-1 with TRBJ1-2; D not certain. V gave up 4 bases and J gave up 3 bases, with 18 bases separating them. This CDR3 region has 16 residues. CDR1 MGHRA and CDR2 YSYEKL come from the germline V gene. CDR3 loop: CASSPPAGSVYYGYTF. In DNA, the CDR3 is TGCGCCAGCAGCCCCCCGGCGGGGTCTGTCTACTATGGCTACACCTTC.

The chain uses TRBV18 and TRBJ1-1; D not certain. The CDR3 contains 15 residues. CDR1 and CDR2 from the germline V gene are KGHSH and LQKENI. V was trimmed by 0 bases and J by 0 bases, leaving 8 bases between them. The CDR3 reads CASSPPSLLNTEAFF. DNA for the CDR3: TGTGCCAGCTCACCACCCTCTCTCTTGAACACTGAAGCTTTCTTT.

The chain has TRBV7-6 and TRBJ1-2; D not resolved. The CDR3 contains 15 residues. Deletions cut 1 base from V and 0 bases from J, with 9 bases between. In germline, CDR1 is SGHVS, CDR2 FNYEAQ. Written as DNA, the CDR3 is TGTGCCAGCAGCTTAGGGGCAGCAGCTAACTATGGCTACACCTTC. Its translation is CASSLGAAANYGYTF.

The rearrangement links TRBV11-2 to TRBJ2-5; tentatively, D is TRBD1 (6 bases). The CDR3 sequence is 13 residues long. V lost 2 bases to trimming and J lost 7 bases, with 11 bases between them. Germline V lookup: CDR1 SGHAT, CDR2 FQNNGV. The chain's CDR3 is CASSLLQGPTQYF. The CDR3 coding sequence is TGTGCCAGCAGCTTACTCCAGGGGCCGACCCAGTACTTC.

This clone occurred once. The chain uses TRBV11-2 and TRBJ1-3, with 9 bases fitting TRBD1. Germline CDR1 reads SGHAT; CDR2 reads FQNNGV. This CDR3 contains 17 residues. With V trimmed by 1 base and J by 2 bases, 6 bases remained unmatched. CDR3 in amino acids: CASSLGGQGTTGNTIYF. CDR3 coding DNA: TGTGCCAGCAGCTTAGGGGGACAGGGAACAACTGGAAACACCATATATTTT.

J is TRBJ2-3 and V is TRBV4-2; D not resolved. The V gene's germline CDR1 is LGHNA and CDR2 YNFKEQ. The CDR3 runs to 12 residues. Between the trimmed V and J ends, which lost 6 bases and 6 bases, there was a span of 10 bases. The CDR3 nucleotides are TGTGCCAGCAGACCCGACTGGGATACGCAGTATTTT. The encoded protein is CASRPDWDTQYF.

V is TRBV2 and J is TRBJ2-2; no definite D call. The germline V gene encodes CDR1 SNHLY and CDR2 FYNNEI. The length of the CDR3 is 14 residues. V dropped 7 bases and J dropped 1 base, with 10 bases sitting between them. The CDR3, as DNA: TGTGCCAGCAAAGTTACAAGGAACACCGGGGAGCTGTTTTTT. Its protein product is CASKVTRNTGELFF. Full variable domain (missing parts from reference TRBV2 and TRBJ2-2): EPEVTQTPSHQVTQMGQEVILRCVPISNHLYFYWYRQILGQKVEFLVSFYNNEISEKSEIFDDQFSVERPDGSNFTLKIRSTKLEDSAMYFCASKVTRNTGELFFGEGSRLTVL.

This rearrangement joins TRBV2 to TRBJ1-1, with D unresolved. CDR1 SNHLY and CDR2 FYNNEI come from the germline V gene. The CDR3 loop spans 13 amino acids. V was clipped by 4 bases and J by 0 bases, with 6 bases between them. This CDR3 is CASSGRLNTEAFF. The CDR3 DNA sequence: TGTGCCAGCAGTGGGCGGTTGAACACTGAAGCTTTCTTT. Together with reference TRBV2 and TRBJ1-1, the CDR3 gives the full variable domain: EPEVTQTPSHQVTQMGQEVILRCVPISNHLYFYWYRQILGQKVEFLVSFYNNEISEKSEIFDDQFSVERPDGSNFTLKIRSTKLEDSAMYFCASSGRLNTEAFFGQGTRLTVV.

The V and J genes are TRBV6-6 and TRBJ1-2; D remains ambiguous. V dropped 5 bases and J dropped 7 bases, with 8 bases sitting between them. Germline V gene lookup returns CDR1 MNHNY and CDR2 SVGAGI (reference sequence). The CDR3 runs to 11 residues. The CDR3: CASSAEGGYTF. The CDR3 bases are TGTGCCAGCAGTGCCGAGGGTGGCTACACCTTC.

This clone was recorded only once. This chain joins TRBV29-1 and TRBJ2-1, with 10 bases identical to TRBD1. Germline V gives CDR1 SQVTM, CDR2 ANQGSEA. This CDR3 is built from 16 residues. J lost 3 bases, V lost 8 bases, and 13 bases had no gene match. The CDR3 here is CSSGTGVSLGYNEQFF. DNA of the CDR3: TGCAGCTCCGGGACAGGGGTTTCGTTAGGCTACAATGAGCAGTTCTTC.

This clone turned up a few times. This rearrangement joins TRBV6-2 or TRBV6-3 to TRBJ2-1; TRBD1 or TRBD2 may be the D gene (5 bases each). The CDR3 covers 15 residues. Germline V gene sequence: CDR1 MNHEY, CDR2 SVGEGT. V was pared by 3 bases and J by 6 bases, with 15 bases between. The CDR3 DNA sequence: TGTGCCAGCAGTTATGGGGGAGAGGGCTTCAATGAGCAGTTCTTC. Protein: CASSYGGEGFNEQFF.